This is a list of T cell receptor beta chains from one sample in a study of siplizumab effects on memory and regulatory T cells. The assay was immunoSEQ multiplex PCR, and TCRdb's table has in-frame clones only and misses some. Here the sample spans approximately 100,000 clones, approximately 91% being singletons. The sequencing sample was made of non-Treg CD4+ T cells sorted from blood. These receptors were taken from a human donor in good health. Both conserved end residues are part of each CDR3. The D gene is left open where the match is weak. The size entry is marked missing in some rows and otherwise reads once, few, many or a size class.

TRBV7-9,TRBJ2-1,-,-,CASSPTGASYNEQFF,TGTGCCAGCAGCCCTACGGGAGCCTCCTACAATGAGCAGTTCTTC
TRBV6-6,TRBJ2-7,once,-,CASSKQSYEQYF,TGTGCCAGCAGTAAGCAGTCCTACGAGCAGTACTTC
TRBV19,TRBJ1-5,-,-,CASTQKIRDASNQPQHF,TGTGCCAGTACACAAAAAATCAGGGACGCGAGCAATCAGCCCCAGCATTTT
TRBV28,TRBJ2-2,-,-,CASEGPLHTGELFF,TGTGCCAGCGAAGGCCCCCTCCACACCGGGGAGCTGTTTTTT
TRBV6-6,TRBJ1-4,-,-,CASRPSMGAGEKLFF,TGTGCCAGCAGGCCTAGCATGGGGGCGGGTGAAAAACTGTTTTTT
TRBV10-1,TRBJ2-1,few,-,CASSRTRAQNEQFF,TGCGCCAGCAGTCGGACCAGAGCACAAAATGAGCAGTTCTTC
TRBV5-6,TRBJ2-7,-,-,CASSPGPGSYEQYF,TGTGCCAGCTCCCCAGGCCCTGGATCCTACGAGCAGTACTTC
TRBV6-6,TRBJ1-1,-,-,CASSSAGTEAFF,TGTGCCAGCAGTTCTGCAGGCACTGAAGCTTTCTTT
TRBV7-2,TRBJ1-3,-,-,CASSLALTTHSSGNTIYF,TGTGCCAGCAGCTTAGCTTTGACAACGCATTCTTCTGGAAACACCATATATTTT
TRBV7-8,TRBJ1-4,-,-,CASSLSTGNPGDEKLFF,TGTGCCAGCAGCTTATCTACGGGGAACCCTGGGGATGAAAAACTGTTTTTT
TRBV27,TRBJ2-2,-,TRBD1,CASSRGQRTGELFF,TGTGCCAGCAGTAGGGGACAGCGCACCGGGGAGCTGTTTTTT
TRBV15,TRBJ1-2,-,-,CATSRTREGYGYTF,TGTGCCACCAGCAGAACCCGGGAGGGGTATGGCTACACCTTC
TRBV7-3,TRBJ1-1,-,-,CASSLLGLNTEAFF,TGTGCCAGCAGCTTATTAGGGTTGAACACTGAAGCTTTCTTT
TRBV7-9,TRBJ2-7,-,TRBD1,CASSTSGQGFYEQYF,TGTGCCAGCAGCACCTCGGGACAGGGTTTTTACGAGCAGTACTTC
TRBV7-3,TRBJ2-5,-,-,CASSLRAGRPSQETQYF,TGTGCCAGCAGCTTAAGGGCAGGGCGACCAAGCCAAGAGACCCAGTACTTC
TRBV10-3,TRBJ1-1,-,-,CAISESSEAFF,TGTGCCATCAGTGAGTCCTCGGAAGCTTTCTTT
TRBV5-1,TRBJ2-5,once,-,CASSLGTPRGETQYF,TGCGCCAGCAGCTTAGGGACTCCTCGGGGGGAGACCCAGTACTTC
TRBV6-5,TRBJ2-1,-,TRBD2,CASSLLAGYSYNEQFF,TGTGCCAGCAGTTTACTAGCGGGATACTCCTACAATGAGCAGTTCTTC
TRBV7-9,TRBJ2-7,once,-,CASSPPSSYEQYF,TGTGCCAGCAGCCCACCTTCCTCCTACGAGCAGTACTTC
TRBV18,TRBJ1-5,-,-,CASSPGSGSTVGNQPQHF,TGTGCCAGCTCACCAGGGTCTGGTTCCACGGTTGGCAATCAGCCCCAGCATTTT
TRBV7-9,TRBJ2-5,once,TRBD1,CASSRGQGETQYF,TGTGCCAGCAGCCGGGGACAGGGAGAGACCCAGTACTTC
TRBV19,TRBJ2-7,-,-,CASSIGHLYYEQYF,TGTGCCAGTAGTATAGGACACCTATACTACGAGCAGTACTTC
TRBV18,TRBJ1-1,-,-,CASSPRMEGDTEAFF,TGTGCCAGCTCACCACGAATGGAGGGTGACACTGAAGCTTTCTTT
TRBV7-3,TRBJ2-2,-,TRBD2,CASSFGTSGHTGELFF,TGTGCCAGCAGCTTTGGGACTAGCGGCCACACCGGGGAGCTGTTTTTT
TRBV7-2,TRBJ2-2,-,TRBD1,CASSLDRSPFTGELFF,TGTGCCAGCAGCTTGGACAGGAGCCCCTTCACCGGGGAGCTGTTTTTT
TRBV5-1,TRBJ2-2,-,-,CASSLNTGELFF,TGCGCCAGCAGCTTAAACACCGGGGAGCTGTTTTTT
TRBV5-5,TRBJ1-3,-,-,CASSNFNSGNTIYF,TGTGCCAGCAGCAATTTTAACTCTGGAAACACCATATATTTT
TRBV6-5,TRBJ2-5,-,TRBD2,CASSSLAGQETQYF,TGTGCCAGCAGTTCACTAGCGGGACAAGAGACCCAGTACTTC
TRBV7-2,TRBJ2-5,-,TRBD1,CASTRQGQETQYF,TGTGCCAGCACCAGACAGGGGCAAGAGACCCAGTACTTC
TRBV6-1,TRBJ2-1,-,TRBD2,CASSRSGSGQFF,TGTGCCAGCAGCCGGAGCGGGAGTGGTCAGTTCTTC
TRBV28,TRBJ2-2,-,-,CASSSFSENTGELFF,TGTGCCAGCAGTTCCTTTAGCGAGAACACCGGGGAGCTGTTTTTT
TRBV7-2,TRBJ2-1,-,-,CASSWLRWSNNEQFF,TGTGCCAGCAGCTGGCTTCGGTGGAGTAACAATGAGCAGTTCTTC
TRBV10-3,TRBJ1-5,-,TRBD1,CAISVAGGRDNQPQHF,TGTGCCATCAGTGTTGCAGGGGGAAGGGACAATCAGCCCCAGCATTTT
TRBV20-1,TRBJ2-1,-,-,CSAGTKQFF,TGCAGTGCCGGGACCAAGCAGTTCTTC
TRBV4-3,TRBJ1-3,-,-,CASSLSGDGGNTIYF,TGCGCCAGCAGCCTTTCAGGGGATGGTGGAAACACCATATATTTT
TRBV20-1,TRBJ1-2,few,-,CSVMSPGGYTF,TGCAGTGTCATGTCACCAGGGGGCTACACCTTC
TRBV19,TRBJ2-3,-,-,CASGPSGTDTQYF,TGTGCCAGTGGACCCAGCGGCACAGATACGCAGTATTTT
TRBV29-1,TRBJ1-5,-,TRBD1,CSVRDRVGQPQHF,TGCAGCGTAAGGGACAGGGTGGGTCAGCCCCAGCATTTT
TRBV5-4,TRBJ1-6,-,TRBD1,CASRLGDRGDSPLHF,TGTGCCAGCAGATTGGGGGACAGGGGTGATTCACCCCTCCACTTT
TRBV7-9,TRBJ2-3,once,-,CASSFDTDTQYF,TGTGCCAGCAGCTTCGACACAGATACGCAGTATTTT
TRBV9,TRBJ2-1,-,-,CASSVGSMIQGGSSYNEQFF,TGTGCCAGCAGCGTGGGTTCGATGATCCAGGGTGGGAGTTCCTACAATGAGCAGTTCTTC
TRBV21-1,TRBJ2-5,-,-,CASSKAAAYQETQYF,TGTGCCAGCAGCAAAGCAGCAGCGTACCAAGAGACCCAGTACTTC
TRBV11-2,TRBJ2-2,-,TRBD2,CASSLGGSHTGELFF,TGTGCCAGCAGCTTAGGCGGGAGCCACACCGGGGAGCTGTTTTTT
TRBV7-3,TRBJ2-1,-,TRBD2,CASSLTSGDYNEQFF,TGTGCCAGCAGCCTTACTAGCGGAGACTACAATGAGCAGTTCTTC
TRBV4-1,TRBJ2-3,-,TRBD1,CASGRDRLDTQYF,TGCGCCAGCGGCCGGGACAGGTTAGATACGCAGTATTTT
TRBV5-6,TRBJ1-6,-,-,CASSFDRNSPLHF,TGTGCCAGCAGCTTTGACAGGAATTCACCCCTCCACTTT
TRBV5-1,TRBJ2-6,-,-,CASSWAVSSGANVLTF,TGCGCCAGCAGCTGGGCAGTAAGTTCTGGGGCCAACGTCCTGACTTTC
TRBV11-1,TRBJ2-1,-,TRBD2,CASSLVLAGRGSYNEQFF,TGTGCCAGCAGCTTAGTGCTAGCGGGAAGGGGTTCCTACAATGAGCAGTTCTTC
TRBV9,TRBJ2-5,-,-,CASSDPGLETQYF,TGTGCCAGCAGCGACCCGGGGTTGGAGACCCAGTACTTC
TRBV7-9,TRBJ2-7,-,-,CASSLRDGGPEEQYF,TGTGCCAGCAGCCTACGGGACGGAGGTCCTGAGGAGCAGTACTTC
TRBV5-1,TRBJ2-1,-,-,CASTSGMGTLGVEQFF,TGCGCCAGCACCTCCGGGATGGGGACCCTGGGCGTTGAGCAGTTCTTC
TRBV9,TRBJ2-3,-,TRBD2,CASSWTSVPDTQYF,TGTGCCAGCAGCTGGACTAGCGTCCCAGATACGCAGTATTTT
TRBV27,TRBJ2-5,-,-,CASSSLIQETQYF,TGTGCCAGCAGTTCCTTGATTCAGGAGACCCAGTACTTC
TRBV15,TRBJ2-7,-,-,CATSRESVGRGGSYEQYF,TGTGCCACCAGCAGAGAATCTGTGGGCCGAGGGGGATCCTACGAGCAGTACTTC
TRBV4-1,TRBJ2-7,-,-,CASSPNSGAQAGYEQYF,TGCGCCAGCAGCCCGAATTCGGGGGCCCAGGCTGGATACGAGCAGTACTTC
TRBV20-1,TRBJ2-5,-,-,CSLGETQYF,TGCAGTCTGGGGGAGACCCAGTACTTC
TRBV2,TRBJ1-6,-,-,CASSERRSYNSPLHF,TGTGCCAGCAGTGAACGACGCTCCTATAATTCACCCCTCCACTTT
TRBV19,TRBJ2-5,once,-,CASNTRPYQKTQYF,TGTGCCAGTAACACTAGGCCCTATCAGAAGACCCAGTACTTC